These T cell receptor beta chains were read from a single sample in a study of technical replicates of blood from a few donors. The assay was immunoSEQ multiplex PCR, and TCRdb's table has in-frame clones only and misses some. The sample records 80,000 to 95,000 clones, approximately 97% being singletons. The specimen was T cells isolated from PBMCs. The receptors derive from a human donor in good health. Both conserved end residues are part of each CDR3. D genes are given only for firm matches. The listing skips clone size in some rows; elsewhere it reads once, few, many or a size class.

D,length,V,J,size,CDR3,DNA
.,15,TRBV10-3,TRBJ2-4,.,CAISEIQGAKNIQYF,TGTGCCATCAGTGAGATTCAGGGAGCCAAAAACATTCAGTACTTC
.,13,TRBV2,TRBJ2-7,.,CATDGIIDYEQYF,TGTGCCACAGACGGGATCATAGACTACGAGCAGTACTTC
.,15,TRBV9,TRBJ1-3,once,CASSPQGIGGNTIYF,TGTGCCAGCAGCCCACAGGGAATTGGTGGAAACACCATATATTTT
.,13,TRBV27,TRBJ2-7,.,CASSFGQGDEQYF,TGTGCCAGCAGTTTTGGCCAGGGCGACGAGCAGTACTTC
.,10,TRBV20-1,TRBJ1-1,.,CSPTNTEAFF,TGCAGTCCCACAAACACTGAAGCTTTCTTT
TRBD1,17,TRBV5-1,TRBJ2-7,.,CASSLSLGTAELSEQYF,TGCGCCAGCAGCTTATCCCTGGGGACAGCGGAGCTCTCCGAGCAGTACTTC
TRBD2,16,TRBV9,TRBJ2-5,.,CASSGLLAGYQETQYF,TGTGCCAGCAGCGGTTTACTAGCGGGGTACCAAGAGACCCAGTACTTC
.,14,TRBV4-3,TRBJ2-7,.,CASSQDQGNYEQYF,TGCGCCAGCAGCCAAGATCAGGGAAACTACGAGCAGTACTTC
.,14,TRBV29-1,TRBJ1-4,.,CSVSQGATNEKLFF,TGCAGCGTTTCACAGGGAGCAACTAATGAAAAACTGTTTTTT
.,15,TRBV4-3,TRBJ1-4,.,CASSQILEPNEKLFF,TGCGCCAGCAGCCAAATTCTAGAACCTAATGAAAAACTGTTTTTT
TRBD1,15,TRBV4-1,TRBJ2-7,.,CASSQVGTGGYEQYF,TGCGCCAGCAGCCAAGTCGGGACAGGAGGCTACGAGCAGTACTTC
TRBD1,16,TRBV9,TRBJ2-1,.,CASSVALWTAGGEQFF,TGTGCCAGCAGCGTAGCTCTCTGGACGGCAGGGGGTGAGCAGTTCTTC
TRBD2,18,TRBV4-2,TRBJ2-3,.,CASSQETSGRASTDTQYF,TGTGCCAGCAGCCAAGAAACTAGCGGGCGTGCTAGCACAGATACGCAGTATTTT
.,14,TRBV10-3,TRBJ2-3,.,CAISYQGSTDTQYF,TGTGCCATCAGTTATCAGGGGAGCACAGATACGCAGTATTTT
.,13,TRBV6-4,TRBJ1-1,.,CASRFGLDTEAFF,TGTGCCAGCAGATTCGGTCTCGACACTGAAGCTTTCTTT
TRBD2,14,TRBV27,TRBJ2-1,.,CASSLTSGYNEQFF,TGTGCCAGCAGTTTGACTAGCGGGTACAATGAGCAGTTCTTC
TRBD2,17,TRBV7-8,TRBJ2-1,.,CASSLPWGLASYNEQFF,TGTGCCAGCAGCTTACCCTGGGGACTAGCCTCCTACAATGAGCAGTTCTTC
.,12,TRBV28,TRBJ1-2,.,CASANSGRGYTF,TGTGCCAGCGCGAATTCAGGGCGCGGCTACACCTTC
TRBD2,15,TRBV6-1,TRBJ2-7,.,CASSERAGGVYEQYF,TGTGCCAGCAGTGAACGGGCGGGAGGGGTCTACGAGCAGTACTTC
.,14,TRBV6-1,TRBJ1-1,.,CASSAPTVNTEAFF,TGTGCCAGCAGTGCCCCGACAGTGAACACTGAAGCTTTCTTT
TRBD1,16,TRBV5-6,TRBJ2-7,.,CASSWMTGGPSYEQYF,TGTGCCAGCAGCTGGATGACAGGGGGACCCTCCTACGAGCAGTACTTC
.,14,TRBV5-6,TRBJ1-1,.,CASSRTVMNTEAFF,TGTGCCAGCAGCCGAACGGTTATGAACACTGAAGCTTTCTTT
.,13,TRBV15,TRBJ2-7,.,CATSRVGNYEQYF,TGTGCCACCAGCAGAGTCGGGAACTACGAGCAGTACTTC
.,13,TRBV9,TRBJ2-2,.,CASSVGEAGELFF,TGTGCCAGCAGCGTAGGCGAGGCCGGGGAGCTGTTTTTT
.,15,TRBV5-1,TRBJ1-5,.,CASSLGGDSNQPQHF,TGCGCCAGCAGCCTTGGCGGGGATAGCAATCAGCCCCAGCATTTT
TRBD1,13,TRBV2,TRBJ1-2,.,CASRPTGSYGYTF,TGTGCCAGCAGGCCGACAGGGTCCTATGGCTACACCTTC
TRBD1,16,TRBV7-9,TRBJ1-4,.,CASSLPGQGADEKLFF,TGTGCCAGCAGCCTCCCGGGACAGGGGGCGGATGAAAAACTGTTTTTT
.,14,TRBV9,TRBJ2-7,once,CASSVATRAYEQYF,TGTGCCAGCAGCGTAGCCACACGTGCCTACGAGCAGTACTTC
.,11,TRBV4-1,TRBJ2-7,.,CASSQVREQYF,TGCGCCAGCAGCCAAGTGCGCGAGCAGTACTTC
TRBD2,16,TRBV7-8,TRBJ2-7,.,CASSLFREREINEQYF,TGTGCCAGCAGCCTTTTTAGGGAGCGGGAGATCAACGAGCAGTACTTC
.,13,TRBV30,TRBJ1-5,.,CAWSTGPGQPQHF,TGTGCCTGGAGTACAGGGCCTGGGCAGCCCCAGCATTTT
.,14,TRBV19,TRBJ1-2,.,CASSISPRSYGYTF,TGTGCCAGTAGTATATCGCCGCGATCATATGGCTACACCTTC
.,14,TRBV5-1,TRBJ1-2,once,CASSLATGMYGYTF,TGCGCCAGCAGCTTGGCTACGGGGATGTATGGCTACACCTTC
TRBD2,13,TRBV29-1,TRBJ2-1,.,CSVGTSGINEQFF,TGCAGCGTTGGGACTAGCGGGATAAATGAGCAGTTCTTC